Listed below are T cell receptor beta chains from one sample, sequenced in a study of CD8 T cells in Susac syndrome. TCRdb called the immunoSEQ multiplex PCR reads again in MiXCR, with one record for every CDR3 protein. The sample holds more than 150,000 distinct CDR3 sequences, 90% to 95% seen once. The sample was CD8+ T cells from PBMCs. Every receptor here comes from a human donor with multiple sclerosis. Both conserved end residues are part of each CDR3. The D gene is left open where the match is weak. Clone size, where shown, is once, few, many, or a class for clones that have expanded.

d_call	clone_size	j_call	v_call	cdr3_aa	cdr3_nt
TRBD1	NA	TRBJ2-3	TRBV11-2	CASSKQGARDTQYF	TGTGCCAGCAGTAAACAGGGGGCAAGGGATACGCAGTATTTT
NA	NA	TRBJ2-1	TRBV9	CASSRDGNNEQFF	TGTGCCAGCAGCCGGGACGGAAACAATGAGCAGTTCTTC
NA	NA	TRBJ1-2	TRBV23-1	CASSRWAGIDGYTF	TGCGCCAGCAGCCGGTGGGCAGGGATCGATGGCTACACCTTC
TRBD1	NA	TRBJ1-2	TRBV9	CASSLAGTAAYGYTF	TGTGCCAGCAGCCTGGCCGGGACAGCGGCCTATGGCTACACCTTC
NA	NA	TRBJ1-5	TRBV20-1	CSASEEPQGGQPQHF	TGCAGTGCTAGCGAGGAACCGCAGGGAGGTCAGCCCCAGCATTTT
NA	NA	TRBJ1-4	TRBV29-1	CSGLIGTNEKLFF	TGCAGCGGGTTGATCGGGACTAATGAAAAACTGTTTTTT
NA	once	TRBJ2-2	TRBV24-1	CAPSLPASTGELFF	TGTGCCCCCTCTCTACCAGCCAGCACCGGGGAGCTGTTTTTT
NA	NA	TRBJ2-5	TRBV15	CATSRDRGGLEETQYF	TGTGCCACCAGCAGAGATCGAGGGGGTCTAGAAGAGACCCAGTACTTC
TRBD1	NA	TRBJ1-2	TRBV27	CASSLVGTGYYGYTF	TGTGCCAGCAGTTTGGTAGGGACAGGGTATTATGGCTACACCTTC
TRBD1	NA	TRBJ2-7	TRBV29-1	CSVAEPRTGAYYEQYF	TGCAGCGTTGCCGAGCCTCGGACAGGGGCCTACTACGAGCAGTACTTC
NA	NA	TRBJ2-1	TRBV29-1	CSVDGGVVNEQFF	TGCAGCGTTGATGGCGGAGTCGTTAATGAGCAGTTCTTC
NA	NA	TRBJ1-2	TRBV9	CASSAFRDRGQEGYIF	TGTGCCAGCAGCGCGTTCCGGGATCGTGGGCAGGAGGGCTACATCTTC
TRBD1	NA	TRBJ2-1	TRBV7-9	CASSLRTGMVQGSEQFF	TGTGCCAGCAGCTTACGGACAGGAATGGTTCAGGGAAGTGAGCAGTTCTTC
NA	NA	TRBJ1-1	TRBV29-1	CSVSGAGLQNTEAFF	TGCAGCGTTTCAGGGGCGGGGCTGCAGAACACTGAAGCTTTCTTT
TRBD2	NA	TRBJ2-7	TRBV20-1	CSASWLAGGLPYEQYF	TGCAGTGCTAGTTGGTTGGCGGGGGGGTTGCCCTACGAGCAGTACTTC
TRBD1	NA	TRBJ1-5	TRBV6-2/TRBV6-3	CASSYIPGQGSSKPQHF	TGTGCCAGCAGTTACATTCCGGGACAGGGGAGTAGTAAGCCCCAGCATTTT
TRBD1	NA	TRBJ2-3	TRBV27	CASSLGTGAVDTQYF	TGTGCCAGCAGTTTAGGGACAGGGGCGGTAGATACGCAGTATTTT
NA	NA	TRBJ1-1	TRBV20-1	CRCRGGTEAFF	TGCAGATGCAGGGGTGGCACTGAAGCTTTCTTT
NA	NA	TRBJ2-1	TRBV27	CASGSSASYNEQFF	TGTGCCAGCGGGTCCTCTGCATCCTACAATGAGCAGTTCTTC
NA	NA	TRBJ1-1	TRBV12-3/TRBV12-4	CASSSPGGGTEAFF	TGTGCCAGCAGTTCCCCCGGAGGGGGCACTGAAGCTTTCTTT
TRBD1	NA	TRBJ1-1	TRBV9	CASSLDRDTEAFF	TGTGCCAGCAGCCTCGACAGGGACACTGAAGCTTTCTTT
TRBD2	NA	TRBJ2-1	TRBV7-8	CASSSILAGANNEQFF	TGTGCCAGCAGCTCAATACTAGCGGGGGCAAACAATGAGCAGTTCTTC
NA	NA	TRBJ2-5	TRBV14	CASSQAARGVVETQYF	TGTGCCAGCAGCCAAGCGGCCAGGGGGGTTGTCGAGACCCAGTACTTC
NA	NA	TRBJ1-1	TRBV30	CAWRPNPMERGNTEAFF	TGTGCCTGGAGGCCGAATCCAATGGAGAGGGGGAACACTGAAGCTTTCTTT
NA	NA	TRBJ2-5	TRBV7-9	CASTVGLTQETQYF	TGTGCCAGCACCGTAGGGCTAACCCAAGAGACCCAGTACTTC
NA	NA	TRBJ1-1	TRBV30	CASLSGHPGTEAFF	TGTGCCTCCCTCTCTGGACACCCGGGGACTGAAGCTTTCTTT
NA	NA	TRBJ2-1	TRBV9	CASSAGADYNEQFF	TGTGCCAGCAGCGCGGGTGCAGATTACAATGAGCAGTTCTTC
NA	NA	TRBJ1-5	TRBV20-1	CSAREGGFYSNQPQHF	TGCAGTGCTAGAGAAGGAGGATTCTATAGCAATCAGCCCCAGCATTTT
TRBD1	NA	TRBJ2-7	TRBV29-1	CSVEDRGQTYEQYF	TGCAGCGTTGAAGATCGGGGACAGACATACGAGCAGTACTTC
NA	NA	TRBJ2-6	TRBV7-2	CASSLSGSGANVLTF	TGTGCCAGCAGCTTATCGGGTTCCGGGGCCAACGTCCTGACTTTC
NA	NA	TRBJ1-2	TRBV29-1	CSAAEYGYTF	TGCAGCGCTGCGGAATATGGCTACACCTTC
NA	NA	TRBJ2-7	TRBV7-9	CASSSALGRGAYEQYF	TGTGCCAGCAGTTCGGCCCTAGGCAGGGGGGCCTACGAGCAGTACTTC
NA	NA	TRBJ2-1	TRBV5-4	CASGWTPEVNEQFF	TGTGCCAGCGGGTGGACGCCTGAGGTAAATGAGCAGTTCTTC
TRBD1	NA	TRBJ2-7	TRBV6-6	CASSYGTGPLGEYF	TGTGCCAGCAGTTACGGGACAGGGCCATTAGGGGAGTACTTC
TRBD1	once	TRBJ1-5	TRBV19	CASRTGSNQPQHF	TGTGCCAGCCGGACAGGAAGCAATCAGCCCCAGCATTTT
NA	NA	TRBJ2-5	TRBV12-3/TRBV12-4	CASSTGPPETQYF	TGTGCCAGCAGTACTGGCCCGCCGGAGACCCAGTACTTC
NA	NA	TRBJ2-1	TRBV3-1	CASSQEVHNEQFF	TGTGCCAGCAGCCAAGAAGTACACAATGAGCAGTTCTTC
NA	NA	TRBJ1-1	TRBV2	CASRDRVTGFF	TGTGCCAGCAGGGATAGGGTAACGGGTTTCTTT
NA	NA	TRBJ2-7	TRBV4-3	CASSQERRSAHEQYF	TGCGCCAGCAGCCAAGAACGGCGTTCCGCCCACGAGCAGTACTTC
TRBD2	NA	TRBJ2-7	TRBV30	CAWSMGTSGTYEQYF	TGTGCCTGGAGTATGGGAACTAGCGGAACCTACGAGCAGTACTTC
NA	NA	TRBJ2-1	TRBV30	CAWSEGSPYNEQFF	TGTGCCTGGAGTGAAGGGTCCCCATACAATGAGCAGTTCTTC
TRBD1	NA	TRBJ2-7	TRBV5-1	CASSPTGTAPTYEQYF	TGCGCCAGCAGCCCGACAGGGACAGCCCCAACCTACGAGCAGTACTTC
TRBD1	NA	TRBJ1-1	TRBV30	CAWSVTGVRTEAFF	TGTGCCTGGAGTGTAACAGGGGTGCGGACTGAAGCTTTCTTT